The rows below give T cell receptor beta chains drawn from one sample of a study of cytomegalovirus exposure and HLA in healthy donors. Method: immunoSEQ multiplex PCR; TCRdb's copy keeps in-frame clones and lacks some. The data contain about 65,000 clones, approximately 80% of them singletons. Material: PBMCs. These receptors all stem from a girl aged 10 to 17 in good health and CMV-seropositive. Each CDR3 is given with its conserved first and last residue. The D gene is left open where the match is weak. The listing skips clone size in some rows; elsewhere it reads once, few, many or a size class.

j_call d_call v_call clone_size cdr3_aa cdr3_nt
TRBJ1-5 TRBD1 TRBV6-5 . CASSHKQGARYPQHF TGTGCCAGCAGCCATAAACAGGGGGCGCGTTACCCCCAGCATTTT
TRBJ2-7 . TRBV4-1 . CASSQERTGDFQRGQYF TGCGCCAGCAGCCAAGAGAGGACCGGGGACTTCCAACGCGGGCAGTACTTC
TRBJ2-1 . TRBV6-5 . CASRRDSYNEQFF TGTGCCAGCAGGAGGGACTCCTACAATGAGCAGTTCTTC
TRBJ1-1 . TRBV5-6 few CASSLAGEAFF TGTGCCAGCAGCTTGGCCGGTGAAGCTTTCTTT
TRBJ1-2 . TRBV27 once CASSSWTDYGYTF TGTGCCAGCAGTTCCTGGACAGACTATGGCTACACCTTC
TRBJ2-2 . TRBV6-5 . CASSYSRGVFTGELFF TGTGCCAGCAGTTACTCGAGAGGTGTTTTTACCGGGGAGCTGTTTTTT
TRBJ2-1 TRBD2 TRBV28 once CASSWPGTSGSFTYNEQFF TGTGCCAGCAGTTGGCCCGGGACTAGCGGGAGCTTTACCTACAATGAGCAGTTCTTC
TRBJ2-7 . TRBV7-9 . CASSFRTSSYEQYF TGTGCCAGCAGCTTCAGAACTAGTTCCTACGAGCAGTACTTC
TRBJ2-2 TRBD2 TRBV7-6 . CASSPFGLAGGPNTGELFF TGTGCCAGCAGCCCTTTTGGTCTGGCGGGAGGACCAAACACCGGGGAGCTGTTTTTT
TRBJ2-7 . TRBV21-1 . CASSKANRVRASGEGIGYEQYF TGTGCCAGCAGCAAGGCCAACAGGGTAAGGGCTAGCGGGGAGGGCATAGGCTACGAGCAGTACTTC
TRBJ2-5 . TRBV19 . CASSIEGYRETQYF TGTGCCAGTAGTATAGAGGGCTACCGCGAGACCCAGTACTTC
TRBJ2-7 TRBD2 TRBV4-1 . CASSQVGGTSSYEQYF TGCGCCAGCAGCCAAGTCGGTGGGACTAGTTCCTACGAGCAGTACTTC
TRBJ2-2 . TRBV28 . CASRSIGELFF TGTGCCAGCAGGTCTATCGGGGAGCTGTTTTTT
TRBJ1-2 . TRBV6-5 . CASSVQGSHGYTF TGTGCCAGCAGTGTACAGGGTTCCCATGGCTACACCTTC
TRBJ1-5 . TRBV19 once CASSMDWNQPQHF TGTGCCAGTAGTATGGACTGGAATCAGCCCCAGCATTTT
TRBJ2-7 . TRBV5-1 few CASSSSGYEQYF TGCGCCAGCAGCTCCTCGGGGTACGAGCAGTACTTC
TRBJ1-5 TRBD1 TRBV7-2 . CASSLVGTGNNQPQHF TGTGCCAGCAGCTTAGTAGGGACAGGGAATAATCAGCCCCAGCATTTT
TRBJ1-2 . TRBV28 . CASSPPFRGWAGGYTF TGTGCCAGCAGTCCCCCATTTCGGGGATGGGCAGGTGGCTACACCTTC
TRBJ2-4 . TRBV30 . CAWTHTIQNIQYF TGTGCCTGGACCCATACTATCCAGAACATTCAGTACTTC
TRBJ2-7 . TRBV28 . CASTREYEQYF TGTGCCAGCACCCGGGAATACGAGCAGTACTTC
TRBJ2-1 . TRBV5-8 . CASLEGLLYNEQFF TGTGCCAGTCTGGAGGGCCTACTATACAATGAGCAGTTCTTC
TRBJ2-3 TRBD2 TRBV6-5 . CASNPGTSGGAFQYF TGTGCCAGCAACCCCGGGACTAGCGGGGGGGCCTTCCAGTATTTT
TRBJ2-3 TRBD2 TRBV7-8 . CASSPGGRLPTDTQYF TGTGCCAGCAGCCCGGGGGGTCGATTACCCACAGATACGCAGTATTTT
TRBJ2-7 TRBD2 TRBV9 . CASSAGTSNIYEQYF TGTGCCAGCAGCGCCGGGACTAGTAACATCTACGAGCAGTACTTC
TRBJ2-1 . TRBV4-1 . CASSQDQGSYNEQFF TGCGCCAGCAGCCAAGACCAGGGGTCCTACAATGAGCAGTTCTTC
TRBJ2-7 TRBD2 TRBV11-2 . CASSLLAGAYEQYF TGTGCCAGCAGCTTACTAGCGGGAGCCTACGAGCAGTACTTC
TRBJ1-3 . TRBV4-1 . CASSQWGAGNTIYF TGCGCCAGCAGCCAGTGGGGAGCTGGAAACACCATATATTTT
TRBJ2-5 TRBD1 TRBV6-6 . CAINRDSQETQYF TGTGCCATCAACCGGGACAGTCAAGAGACCCAGTACTTC
TRBJ1-1 . TRBV2 few CASTRGVVAFF TGTGCCAGCACCCGAGGTGTGGTAGCTTTCTTT
TRBJ2-1 . TRBV10-2 . CASTRNDDGFYNEQFF TGCGCCAGCACTAGAAACGACGACGGGTTCTACAATGAGCAGTTCTTC
TRBJ2-3 TRBD2 TRBV28 . CASSFRPGAGGADTQYF TGTGCCAGCAGTTTCCGTCCCGGCGCGGGGGGTGCAGATACGCAGTATTTT
TRBJ2-5 TRBD1 TRBV6-7 few CASSPLDRGVRETQYF TGTGCCAGCAGTCCTTTGGACAGGGGCGTCCGAGAGACCCAGTACTTC
TRBJ2-7 TRBD2 TRBV30 . CAWSGGLAGLSEQYF TGTGCCTGGAGTGGAGGACTAGCGGGATTATCCGAGCAGTACTTC
TRBJ1-1 TRBD1 TRBV19 . CASLNRGRNTEAFF TGTGCCAGTTTAAACAGGGGGCGGAACACTGAAGCTTTCTTT
TRBJ2-1 . TRBV6-5 . CASSRDIPTDEQFF TGTGCCAGCAGTCGTGACATTCCTACAGATGAGCAGTTCTTC
TRBJ2-5 . TRBV28 . CASSKETQYF TGTGCCAGTTCAAAAGAGACCCAGTACTTC
TRBJ2-7 TRBD2 TRBV6-1 . CASSRLAGRYEQYF TGTGCCAGCAGTCGTTTAGCGGGCCGCTACGAGCAGTACTTC
TRBJ1-2 . TRBV27 . CASSFPGHTYGYTF TGTGCCAGCAGTTTCCCCGGACACACCTATGGCTACACCTTC
TRBJ1-1 . TRBV5-1 few CASSQPGGEAFF TGCGCCAGCAGCCAACCCGGCGGTGAAGCTTTCTTT
TRBJ2-6 . TRBV7-9 . CASSSTGFGANVLTF TGTGCCAGCAGCTCTACAGGCTTTGGGGCCAACGTCCTGACTTTC
TRBJ2-2 . TRBV10-3 once CAISVTRGTGELFF TGTGCCATCAGTGTGACGCGGGGAACCGGGGAGCTGTTTTTT
TRBJ2-5 . TRBV7-9 . CASSTKGQHQETQYF TGTGCCAGCAGCACCAAGGGGCAGCACCAAGAGACCCAGTACTTC
TRBJ1-6 . TRBV4-2 once CASSHSSRVKERSPLHF TGTGCCAGCAGCCATTCCTCCCGGGTGAAGGAGCGGTCACCCCTCCACTTT
TRBJ2-1 . TRBV5-1 . CASSLSAGEQFF TGCGCCAGCAGCTTGAGCGCCGGGGAGCAGTTCTTC
TRBJ1-4 TRBD1 TRBV6-1 . CASSVDRGGPEKLFF TGTGCCAGCAGTGTAGACAGGGGCGGACCTGAAAAACTGTTTTTT
TRBJ1-6 . TRBV5-1 . CASSLGGPYNSPLHF TGCGCCAGCAGCTTGGGAGGGCCGTACAATTCACCCCTCCACTTT
TRBJ2-1 TRBD1 TRBV27 . CASSPTDRAEQFF TGTGCCAGCAGTCCAACGGACAGGGCTGAGCAGTTCTTC
TRBJ2-1 . TRBV27 . CASSFYGYNEQFF TGTGCCAGCAGTTTTTACGGCTACAATGAGCAGTTCTTC
TRBJ1-5 TRBD1 TRBV4-1 once CASSRDRGDQPQHF TGCGCCAGCAGCCGTGACAGGGGAGATCAGCCCCAGCATTTT
TRBJ2-4 . TRBV4-1 . CASSQEGRGAKNIQYF TGCGCCAGCAGCCAAGAAGGTCGGGGAGCCAAAAACATTCAGTACTTC
TRBJ2-7 TRBD2 TRBV5-4 . CASRLAGGNEQYF TGTGCCAGCAGACTAGCGGGAGGTAACGAGCAGTACTTC
TRBJ2-1 TRBD2 TRBV7-2 . CASSLTGTRVQQFF TGTGCCAGCAGCTTAACCGGGACTAGGGTTCAGCAGTTCTTC
TRBJ2-4 . TRBV12-1 . CASPPPQGGRNIQYF TGTGCCAGCCCCCCACCGCAAGGGGGTAGAAACATTCAGTACTTC
TRBJ1-5 TRBD1 TRBV7-9 . CASSLGTVSNQPQHF TGTGCCAGCAGCTTGGGGACAGTTAGCAATCAGCCCCAGCATTTT